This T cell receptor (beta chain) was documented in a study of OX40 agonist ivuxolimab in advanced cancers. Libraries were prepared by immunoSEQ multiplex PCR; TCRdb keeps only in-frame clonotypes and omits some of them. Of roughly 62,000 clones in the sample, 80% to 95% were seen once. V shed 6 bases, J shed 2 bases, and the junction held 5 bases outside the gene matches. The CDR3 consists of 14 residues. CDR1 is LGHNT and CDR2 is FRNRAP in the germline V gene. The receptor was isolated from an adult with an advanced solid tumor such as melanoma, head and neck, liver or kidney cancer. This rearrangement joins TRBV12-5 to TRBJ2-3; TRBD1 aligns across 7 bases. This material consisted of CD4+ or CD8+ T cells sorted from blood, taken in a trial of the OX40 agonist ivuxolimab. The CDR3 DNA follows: TGTGCTAGTGGAACACAGGGGATCACAGATACGCAGTATTTT. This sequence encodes CASGTQGITDTQYF.